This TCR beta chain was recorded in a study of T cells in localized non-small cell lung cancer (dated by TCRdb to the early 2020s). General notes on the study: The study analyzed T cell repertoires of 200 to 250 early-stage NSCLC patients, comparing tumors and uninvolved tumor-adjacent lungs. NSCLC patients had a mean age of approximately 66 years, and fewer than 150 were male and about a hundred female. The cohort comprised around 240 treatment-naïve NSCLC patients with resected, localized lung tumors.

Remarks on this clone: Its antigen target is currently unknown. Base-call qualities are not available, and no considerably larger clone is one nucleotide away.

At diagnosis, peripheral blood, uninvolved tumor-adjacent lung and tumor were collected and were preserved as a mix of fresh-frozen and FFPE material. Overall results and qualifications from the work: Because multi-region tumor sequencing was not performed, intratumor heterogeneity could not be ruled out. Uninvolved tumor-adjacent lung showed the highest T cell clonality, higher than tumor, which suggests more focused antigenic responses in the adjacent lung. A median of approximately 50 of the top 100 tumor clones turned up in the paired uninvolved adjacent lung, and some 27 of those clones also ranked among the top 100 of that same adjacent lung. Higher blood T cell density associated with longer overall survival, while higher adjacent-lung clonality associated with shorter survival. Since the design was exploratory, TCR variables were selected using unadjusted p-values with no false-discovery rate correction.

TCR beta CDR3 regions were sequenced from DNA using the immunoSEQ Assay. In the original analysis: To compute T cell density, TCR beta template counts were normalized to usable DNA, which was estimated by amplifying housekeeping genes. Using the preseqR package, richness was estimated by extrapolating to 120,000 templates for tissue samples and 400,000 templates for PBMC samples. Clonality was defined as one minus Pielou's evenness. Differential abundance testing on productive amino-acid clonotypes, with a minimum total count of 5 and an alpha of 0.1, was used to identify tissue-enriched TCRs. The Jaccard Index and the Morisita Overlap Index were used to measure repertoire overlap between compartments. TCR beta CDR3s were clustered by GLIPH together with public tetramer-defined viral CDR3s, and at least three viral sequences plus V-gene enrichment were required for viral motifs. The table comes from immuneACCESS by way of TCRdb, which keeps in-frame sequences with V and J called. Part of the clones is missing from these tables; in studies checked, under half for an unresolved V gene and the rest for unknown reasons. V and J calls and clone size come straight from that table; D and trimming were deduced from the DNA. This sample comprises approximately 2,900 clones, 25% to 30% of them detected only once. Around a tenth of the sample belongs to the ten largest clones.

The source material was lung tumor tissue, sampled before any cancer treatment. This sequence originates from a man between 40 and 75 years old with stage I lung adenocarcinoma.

At the DNA level, the sequence is TGTGCCAGCAGCTCTACCTCTATTAGCGGGGAGCAGTTCTTC. It encodes CASSSTSISGEQFF. The chain couples TRBV11-3 to TRBJ2-1, and TRBD2 aligns with 7 junction nucleotides. Inclusive of the bounding cysteine and phenylalanine, the CDR3 is 14 residues long. Of all the DNA, just the CDR3 is kept, 42 bases in frame from base 1. CDR1 and CDR2 are read off the germline V gene as SGHNT and YENEEA. Relative to germline, V is missing 4 bases and J is missing 10 bases, with 10 bases of the junction outside any gene match.